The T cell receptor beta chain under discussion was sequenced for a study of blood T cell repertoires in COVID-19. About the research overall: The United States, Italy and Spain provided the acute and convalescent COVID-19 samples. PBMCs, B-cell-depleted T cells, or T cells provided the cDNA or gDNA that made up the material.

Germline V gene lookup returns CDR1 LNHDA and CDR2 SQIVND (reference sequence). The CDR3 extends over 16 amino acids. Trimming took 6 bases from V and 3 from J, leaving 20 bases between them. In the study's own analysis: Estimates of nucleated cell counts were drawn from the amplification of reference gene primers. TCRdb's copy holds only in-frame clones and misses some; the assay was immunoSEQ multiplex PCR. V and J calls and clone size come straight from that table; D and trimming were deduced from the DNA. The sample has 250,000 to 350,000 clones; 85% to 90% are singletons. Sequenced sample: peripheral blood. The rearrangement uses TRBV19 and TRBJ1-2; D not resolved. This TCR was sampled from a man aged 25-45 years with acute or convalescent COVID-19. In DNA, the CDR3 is TGTGCCAGTAGGGCCGTGGGAGGTAACAACCACTATGGCTACACCTTC. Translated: CASRAVGGNNHYGYTF.